This is a list of T cell receptor beta chains from one sample in a study of blood T cell repertoires in COVID-19. Profiled with immunoSEQ multiplex PCR; TCRdb holds only in-frame clones, not every one. The data hold roughly 200,000 clones, with 85% observed a single time. Sequencing input: PBMCs or T cells enriched from blood (not recorded which). The receptors were sampled from a man aged 35-49 years who had recovered from COVID-19. The CDR3 runs from the conserved cysteine through the conserved F or W. Fields, in order: CDR3 protein, clone size, V gene. A clone size is listed for some rows: how often the clone was seen (once, few, many), or a class if it is expanded.

CDR3: CATSRTGINEQFF
size: once
V: TRBV19

CDR3: CASSGGREPEQYF
size: -
V: TRBV13

CDR3: CASSQSGWGLNEQYF
size: -
V: TRBV4-1

CDR3: CASSLGQGNTEAFF
size: -
V: TRBV7-2

CDR3: CASSLGQGSNYGYTF
size: -
V: TRBV5-1

CDR3: CATSDTGTASSGANVLTF
size: -
V: TRBV24-1

CDR3: CASSSDRGTRQYF
size: -
V: TRBV19

CDR3: CAWRRLAGGPFYNEQFF
size: -
V: TRBV30

CDR3: CASSSGTGRSETQYF
size: -
V: TRBV11-2

CDR3: CASSVVPVGSIYEQYF
size: -
V: TRBV9

CDR3: CASSQVTSGIVEQFF
size: -
V: TRBV4-1

CDR3: CATSRGTDLNQPQHF
size: -
V: TRBV15

CDR3: CASSLQGDSPLHF
size: -
V: TRBV5-4

CDR3: CASSPGTNYEQYF
size: -
V: TRBV4-1

CDR3: CAISRVNTIYF
size: -
V: TRBV10-3

CDR3: CASSQGLGTRMTLNTEAFF
size: -
V: TRBV14

CDR3: CASSFGGSSYEQYF
size: -
V: TRBV27

CDR3: CASSQQGWEQFF
size: -
V: TRBV7-9

CDR3: CASSLDRLVRLTNPSGYTF
size: -
V: TRBV11-2

CDR3: CASSYSNGGLESTEAFF
size: -
V: TRBV6-2/TRBV6-3

CDR3: CASGTPFLDTPSNEQFF
size: many
V: TRBV12-5

CDR3: CASSFGEDTQYF
size: -
V: TRBV28

CDR3: CASSLVEYGYTF
size: -
V: TRBV28

CDR3: CASSQDWAGSSYEQYF
size: -
V: TRBV4-3

CDR3: CASSLQDWLPGTQYF
size: -
V: TRBV27

CDR3: CAWSDPQGKPHEQYF
size: once
V: TRBV30